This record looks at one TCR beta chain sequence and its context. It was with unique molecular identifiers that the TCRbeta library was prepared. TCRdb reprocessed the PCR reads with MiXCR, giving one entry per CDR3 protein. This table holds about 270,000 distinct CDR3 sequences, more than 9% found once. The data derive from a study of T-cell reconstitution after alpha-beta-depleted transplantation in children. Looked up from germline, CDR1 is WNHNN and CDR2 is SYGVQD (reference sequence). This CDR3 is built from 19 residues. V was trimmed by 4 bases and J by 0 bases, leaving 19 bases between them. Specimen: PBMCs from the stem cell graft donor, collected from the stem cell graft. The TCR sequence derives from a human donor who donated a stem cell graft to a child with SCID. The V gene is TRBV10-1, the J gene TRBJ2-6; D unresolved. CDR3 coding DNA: TGCGCCAGCAGTGCAAGCCGGGCGGCACCCTTCTCTGGGGCCAACGTCCTGACTTTC. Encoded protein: CASSASRAAPFSGANVLTF.